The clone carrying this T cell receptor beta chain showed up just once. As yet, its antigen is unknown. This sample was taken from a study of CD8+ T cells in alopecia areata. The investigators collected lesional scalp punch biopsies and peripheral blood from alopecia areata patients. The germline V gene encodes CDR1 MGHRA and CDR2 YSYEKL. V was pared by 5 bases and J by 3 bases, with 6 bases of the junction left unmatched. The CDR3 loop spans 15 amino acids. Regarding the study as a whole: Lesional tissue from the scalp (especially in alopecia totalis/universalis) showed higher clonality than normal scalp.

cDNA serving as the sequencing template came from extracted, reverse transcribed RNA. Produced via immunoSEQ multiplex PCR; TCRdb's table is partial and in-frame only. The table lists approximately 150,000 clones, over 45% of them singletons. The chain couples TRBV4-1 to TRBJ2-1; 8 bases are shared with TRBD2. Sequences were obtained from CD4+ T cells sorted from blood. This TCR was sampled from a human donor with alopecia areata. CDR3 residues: CASSKGSGGYNEQFF. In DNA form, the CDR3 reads TGCGCCAGCAGCAAAGGAAGCGGGGGCTACAATGAGCAGTTCTTC.